These T cell receptor beta chains were read from a single sample in a study of blood T cell repertoires in COVID-19. Clones were sequenced by immunoSEQ multiplex PCR, and TCRdb holds only the in-frame ones, with some missing. The table shows 250,000 to 300,000 clones, with 65% to 90% occurring only once. Material: peripheral blood. Source of these receptors: a woman aged 70-85 years with COVID-19, enrolled during active disease. Both conserved end residues are part of each CDR3. D genes are given only for firm matches. Clone size appears in some rows only: once, few, many, or a class for an expanded clone.

TRBD1 17 NA TRBJ1-1 TRBV11-2 CASSSLGGATGHTEAFF TGTGCCAGCAGCTCGTTAGGCGGAGCGACAGGGCACACTGAAGCTTTCTTT
NA 13 NA TRBJ2-7 TRBV10-3 CAITRTDSYEQYF TGTGCCATCACCCGGACAGACTCCTACGAGCAGTACTTC
TRBD2 15 NA TRBJ2-2 TRBV5-4 CATTGGTSDTGELFF TGTGCCACCACGGGCGGGACTAGCGACACCGGGGAGCTGTTTTTT
TRBD1 16 NA TRBJ2-7 TRBV3-1/TRBV3-2 CASSLADRDDAYEQYF TGTGCCAGCAGCCTGGCGGACAGGGATGACGCCTACGAGCAGTACTTC
NA 14 NA TRBJ2-5 TRBV7-9 CASSLVEEGETQYF TGTGCCAGCAGCTTAGTCGAGGAAGGAGAGACCCAGTACTTC
TRBD2 17 NA TRBJ2-1 TRBV7-2 CASSTTSGGPGLNEQFF TGTGCCAGCAGCACGACTAGCGGGGGGCCCGGCCTCAATGAGCAGTTCTTC
NA 13 NA TRBJ1-1 TRBV9 CASSPRGDTEAFF TGTGCCAGCAGCCCCAGGGGAGACACTGAAGCTTTCTTT
NA 14 NA TRBJ1-2 TRBV2 CASSVLQANYGYTF TGTGCCAGCAGTGTATTGCAGGCTAACTATGGCTACACCTTC
TRBD1 14 NA TRBJ2-1 TRBV6-6 CASRPTGSGDEQFF TGTGCCAGCAGACCGACAGGGTCGGGCGATGAGCAGTTCTTC
NA 15 NA TRBJ2-7 TRBV30 CAWSVGAGRSYEQYF TGTGCCTGGAGTGTAGGGGCAGGACGCTCCTACGAGCAGTACTTC
NA 16 NA TRBJ2-7 TRBV5-4 CASSLAVGQSSYEQYF TGTGCCAGCAGCTTGGCCGTAGGACAGAGCTCCTACGAGCAGTACTTC
NA 18 NA TRBJ1-1 TRBV4-3 CASSPWALLPVMNTEAFF TGCGCCAGCAGCCCTTGGGCCCTCCTCCCCGTCATGAACACTGAAGCTTTCTTT
NA 13 NA TRBJ2-5 TRBV2 CASSPLTIKTQYF TGTGCCAGCAGCCCTCTAACCATAAAGACCCAGTACTTC
NA 15 NA TRBJ2-7 TRBV11-2 CASSPLAGRGYEQYF TGTGCCAGCAGCCCCCTTGCAGGGAGGGGGTACGAGCAGTACTTC
NA 12 NA TRBJ1-1 TRBV30 CAWSVGGREAFF TGTGCCTGGAGTGTAGGGGGGCGGGAGGCTTTCTTT
TRBD1 15 NA TRBJ2-7 TRBV2 CASKSIGQGGSEQYF TGTGCCAGCAAGAGTATAGGACAGGGTGGCTCCGAGCAGTACTTC
NA 16 NA TRBJ1-3 TRBV18 CASSPARAPSGNTIYF TGTGCCAGCTCACCAGCCAGGGCTCCCTCTGGAAACACCATATATTTT
TRBD2 16 few TRBJ2-3 TRBV30 CAWSVLLAGARDTQYF TGTGCCTGGAGTGTTCTCCTAGCGGGGGCAAGGGATACGCAGTATTTT
NA 14 once TRBJ2-1 TRBV7-9 CASFREGSYNEQFF TGTGCCAGCTTTCGCGAGGGCTCCTACAATGAGCAGTTCTTC
NA 16 NA TRBJ1-5 TRBV21-1 CASSNGPGRGQGPQHF TGTGCCAGCAGCAATGGACCCGGTAGGGGTCAGGGGCCCCAGCATTTT
NA 14 NA TRBJ1-2 TRBV2 CASSEAGVNYGYTF TGTGCCAGCAGCGAGGCGGGGGTCAACTATGGCTACACCTTC
NA 17 NA TRBJ1-6 TRBV29-1 CSVEDLAEEGRNSPLHF TGCAGCGTTGAAGATTTGGCCGAAGAGGGAAGGAATTCACCCCTCCACTTT
NA 12 NA TRBJ2-2 TRBV29-1 CSARQDTGELFF TGCAGCGCCCGACAGGACACCGGGGAGCTGTTTTTT
NA 16 NA TRBJ2-2 TRBV7-2 CASSLVGLRNTGELFF TGTGCCAGCAGCTTAGTGGGACTGAGAAACACCGGGGAGCTGTTTTTT